The entry below gives a single T cell receptor (beta chain) sequence along with its context. This clone was counted many times. It lacks a known antigen. Base qualities were left out, and no much larger clone turns up one base away. This sample was taken from a study of shared clonotypes between healthy human individuals (dated by TCRdb to 2018 to 2020). About the full investigation: The cohort comprised a couple of women and a few men aged 18 to 49 years. Between about 0.8 and 8.9 billion PBMCs per donor were obtained by leukapheresis. Libraries were prepared and TCR repertoires were sequenced by different laboratories using diverse techniques, in order to increase sequencing depth and limit assay-specific biases. The study deeply sequenced blood TCR repertoires of about 5 healthy adults to estimate repertoire size and the extent of clonotype sharing between individuals. Findings and caveats that apply to the study as a whole: Sampling was limited to blood, and TCR repertoires in tissue likely differ from TCR repertoires in blood. The small number of donors limited the genetic and exposure-history diversity represented. Pairwise subsampling indicated that sequencing depth was expected to affect the degree of clonotype sharing among donors.

Using the deep immunoSEQ assay, TCR CDR3 regions were amplified from genomic DNA by multiplex PCR. For each cell subset, the extracted genomic DNA was distributed evenly across all wells of several immunoSEQ 96-well plates, and each plate served as one replicate. For unsorted PBMC, around 330 ng genomic DNA, equal to tens of thousands of T cell genomes, was loaded into each replicate PCR. Genomic DNA from unsorted PBMC was sequenced over ten immunoSEQ deep assay plates. Purified libraries were measured with a Qubit 3.0 fluorometer, size-checked on a Bioanalyzer 2100, and measured again with the KAPA Library Quantification kit. A separate single-read 150-cycle Illumina NextSeq 550 flow cell was used to sequence each immunoSEQ 96-well plate. As for the authors' bioinformatics: Because the immunoSEQ output held only junctional sequences and lacked quality scores, the filtering could not match the filtering applied to full-length reads. To assign V/J genes and CDR3, sequences were annotated using PyIR, a Python wrapper for IgBLAST v1.9, with IMGT germline references. Reads with weak V/J assignments (E-value above 1e-6), missing CDR3, stop codons, out-of-frame junctions, or ambiguous translated residues were removed. V3J clonotypes were defined as sequences sharing the same inferred V gene, J gene, and CDR3 amino acid sequence. The percentage overlap between two repertoires was calculated by dividing the number of shared unique clonotypes by the size of the smaller repertoire. RTK rarefaction, the Chao1 estimator, and Recon v2.1 estimates of unobserved clonotypes were used to assess repertoire richness. As stored in TCRdb, this immuneACCESS dataset retains in-frame rearrangements with V and J assigned. A fraction of the clones does not appear; measured against another copy, unresolved V genes explain less than half of the discrepancy, and the remainder lacks a known reason. The V and J calls and clone size were taken over from that table, and D and trimming were inferred from the DNA. The sample data list hundreds of thousands of clones, and about 79% of these were observed just once. Of the sample, 10% to 15% is held by the ten largest clones.

V is cut back by 6 bases and J by 1 base, with 4 bases in the junction unmatched. The germline V gene yields SNHLY for CDR1 and FYNNEI for CDR2. Including the terminal cysteine and phenylalanine, the CDR3 comprises 14 residues. This entry keeps only the CDR3 DNA: 42 bases, framed from base 1. The donors were healthy, HIV-negative adults who had no recently reported acute infections or vaccinations. All donors were Caucasian adults living in Nashville, Tennessee, USA. For unsorted samples, around 90 million PBMCs were counted, and genomic DNA was extracted using the QIAamp DNA Blood Mini kit. Blood was obtained by leukapheresis, after which PBMCs were separated by Ficoll-Histopaque density gradient centrifugation and cryopreserved in liquid nitrogen vapor phase.

The chain is encoded by TRBV2 joined to TRBJ2-7; TRBD1 fits 9 bases in the junction. Sequenced sample: PBMCs. The TCR comes from a woman between 40 and 50 years old in good health. Some clones in this sample may be carry-over from other donors' samples. The CDR3 sequence is CASRTGTGSYEQYF. The bases are TGTGCCAGCAGGACCGGGACAGGGTCCTACGAGCAGTACTTC.